This T cell receptor beta chain was recovered during a study of tumor-infiltrating lymphocytes in primary liver carcinoma. Study at large: Men and women, 30 to 69 years of age, made up the patients.

Worth noting for this clonotype: One end of the junction does not line up with germline, which may come from a read error.

From 400 to 500 ng total RNA, TCR beta cDNA was generated with a primer in the constant region. Slightly modified ARM-PCR with three nested multiplex PCR rounds yielded TCR beta libraries. The two initial PCR rounds, roughly 9 cycles each, used TRBV1-TRBV30 forward and C-beta reverse primers. TCRdb re-derived calls from the multiplex PCR reads in MiXCR, one entry per CDR3 protein. The profile shows over 100,000 distinct CDR3 sequences, roughly 70% of them singletons. Germline V CDR1 and CDR2: SGHNT, YENEEA. The CDR3 runs 17 residues. Co-extraction of RNA and DNA was performed on about 19-32 mg of unsorted bulk tissue.

The specimen sequenced was tumor-adjacent normal liver tissue. This chain links TRBV11-3 with TRBJ2-1, with D tentatively TRBD2 (5 bases). This TCR was recovered from a woman aged 55 to 70 with primary liver carcinoma and hepatitis B virus infection. This chain's CDR3 is CASNPEGSVRSYNEQFF. CDR3 DNA: TGTGCCAGCAACCCTGAAGGGAGCGTCCGCTCCTACAATGAGCAGTTTTTC.